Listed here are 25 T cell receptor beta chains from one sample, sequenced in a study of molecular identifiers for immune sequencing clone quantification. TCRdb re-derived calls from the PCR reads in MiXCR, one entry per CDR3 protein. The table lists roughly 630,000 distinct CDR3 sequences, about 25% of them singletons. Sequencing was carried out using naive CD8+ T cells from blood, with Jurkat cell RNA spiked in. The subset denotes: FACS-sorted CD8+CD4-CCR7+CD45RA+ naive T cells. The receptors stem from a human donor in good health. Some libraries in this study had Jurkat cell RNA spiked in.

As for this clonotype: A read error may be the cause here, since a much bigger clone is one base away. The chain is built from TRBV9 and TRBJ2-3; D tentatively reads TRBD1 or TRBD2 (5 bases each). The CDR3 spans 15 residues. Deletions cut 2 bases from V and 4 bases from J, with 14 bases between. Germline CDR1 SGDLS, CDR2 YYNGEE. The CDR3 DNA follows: TGTGCCAGCAGCGTGCTACCAGGGAGCGCAGATACGCAGTATTTT. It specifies CASSVLPGSADTQYF.

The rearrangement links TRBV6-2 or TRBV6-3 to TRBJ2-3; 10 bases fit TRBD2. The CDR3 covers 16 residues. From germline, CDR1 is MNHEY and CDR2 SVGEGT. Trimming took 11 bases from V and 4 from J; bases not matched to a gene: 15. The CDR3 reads CAGERGGLSRADTQYF. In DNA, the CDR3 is TGTGCCGGCGAGCGGGGGGGCCTTTCTCGTGCAGATACGCAGTATTTT.

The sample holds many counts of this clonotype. CDR3 loop: CSVADRYTEAFF. The CDR3 DNA is TGCAGCGTCGCAGACAGATACACTGAAGCTTTCTTT. This chain uses TRBV29-1 with TRBJ1-1, with TRBD1 as a possible D gene (5 bases). V shed 6 bases and J shed 3 bases, with 11 bases lying between them. From germline, CDR1 is SQVTM and CDR2 ANQGSEA. This CDR3 has 12 residues.

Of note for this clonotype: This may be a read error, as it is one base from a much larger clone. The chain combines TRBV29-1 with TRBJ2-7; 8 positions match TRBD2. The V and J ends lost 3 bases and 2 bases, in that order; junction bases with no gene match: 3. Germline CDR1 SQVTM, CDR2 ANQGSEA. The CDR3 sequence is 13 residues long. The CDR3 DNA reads TGCAGCGTTGATGACGGGAGGGCCTACGAGCAGTACTTC. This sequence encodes CSVDDGRAYEQYF.

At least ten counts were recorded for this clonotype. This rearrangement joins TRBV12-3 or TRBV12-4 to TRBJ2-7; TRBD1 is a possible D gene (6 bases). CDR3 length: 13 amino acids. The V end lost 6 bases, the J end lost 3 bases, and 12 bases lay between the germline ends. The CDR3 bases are TGTGCCAGCAGCTGGGGACAAAACTACGAGCAGTACTTC. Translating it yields CASSWGQNYEQYF.

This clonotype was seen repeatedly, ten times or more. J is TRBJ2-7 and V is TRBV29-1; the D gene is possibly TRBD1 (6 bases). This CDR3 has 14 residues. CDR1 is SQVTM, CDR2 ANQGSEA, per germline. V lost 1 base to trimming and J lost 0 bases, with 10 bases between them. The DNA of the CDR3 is TGCAGCGTTGAAGTCGACAGGAACTCCTACGAGCAGTACTTC. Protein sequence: CSVEVDRNSYEQYF.

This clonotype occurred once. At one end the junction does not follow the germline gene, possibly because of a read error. The chain's CDR3 is CASSFYQGPSTDTRYF. The CDR3 nucleotides are TGTGCCAGCAGCTTTTACCAGGGGCCAAGCACAGATACGCGGTATTTT. This chain joins TRBV7-9 and TRBJ2-3; the D gene is possibly TRBD1 (6 bases). The CDR3 extends over 16 amino acids. The germline CDR1 and CDR2 sequences are SEHNR and FQNEAQ (reference sequence).

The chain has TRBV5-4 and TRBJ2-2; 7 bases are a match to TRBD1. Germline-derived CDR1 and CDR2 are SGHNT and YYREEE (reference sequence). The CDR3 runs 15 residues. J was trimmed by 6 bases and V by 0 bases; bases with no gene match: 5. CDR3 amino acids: CASSLAGGGPGELFF. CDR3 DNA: TGTGCCAGCAGCTTGGCAGGGGGTGGCCCCGGGGAGCTGTTTTTT.

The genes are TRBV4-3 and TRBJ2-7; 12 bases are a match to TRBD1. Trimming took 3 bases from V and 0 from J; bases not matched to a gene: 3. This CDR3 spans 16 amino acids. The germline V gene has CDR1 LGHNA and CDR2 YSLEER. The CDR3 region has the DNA TGCGCCAGCAGCCACGGGACAGGGGGCAGCTCCTACGAGCAGTACTTC. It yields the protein CASSHGTGGSSYEQYF.

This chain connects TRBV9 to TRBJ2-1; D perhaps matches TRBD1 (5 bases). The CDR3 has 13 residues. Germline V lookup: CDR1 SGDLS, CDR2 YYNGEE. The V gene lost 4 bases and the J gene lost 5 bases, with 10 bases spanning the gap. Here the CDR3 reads CASSLMTDNEQFF. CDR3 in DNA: TGTGCCAGCAGCTTGATGACAGACAATGAGCAGTTCTTC.

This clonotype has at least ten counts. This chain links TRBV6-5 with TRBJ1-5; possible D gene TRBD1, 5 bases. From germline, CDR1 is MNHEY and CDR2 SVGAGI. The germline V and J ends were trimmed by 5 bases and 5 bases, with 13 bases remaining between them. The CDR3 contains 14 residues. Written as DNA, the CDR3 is TGTGCCAGCAGTCCCCGGGGGACCCATCAGCCCCAGCATTTT. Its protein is CASSPRGTHQPQHF.

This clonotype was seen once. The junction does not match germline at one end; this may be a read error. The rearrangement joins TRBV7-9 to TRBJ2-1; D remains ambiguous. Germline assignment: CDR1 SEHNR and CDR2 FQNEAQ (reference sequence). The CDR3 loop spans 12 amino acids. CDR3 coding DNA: TGTGCCAGCACCCTAGAGAGAGATGAGCACTTCTTC. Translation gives CASTLERDEHFF.

This CDR3 is CAISGGTGNLNYGYTF. CDR3 DNA: TGTGCCATCAGTGGCGGGACAGGGAATCTTAACTATGGCTACACCTTC. The chain employs TRBV10-3 and TRBJ1-2, with 9 nucleotides matching TRBD1. The CDR3 spans 16 residues. Germline-derived CDR1 and CDR2 are ENHRY and SYGVKD. V lost 4 bases, J lost 1 base, and 7 bases stayed unmatched.

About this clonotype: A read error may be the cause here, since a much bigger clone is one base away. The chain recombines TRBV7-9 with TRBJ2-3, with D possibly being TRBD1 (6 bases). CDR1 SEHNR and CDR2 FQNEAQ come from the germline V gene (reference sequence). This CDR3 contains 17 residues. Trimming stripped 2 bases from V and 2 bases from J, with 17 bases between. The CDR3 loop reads CASSLIQGRGDTDTQYF. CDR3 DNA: TGTGCCAGCAGCTTAATCCAGGGGAGAGGGGACACAGATACGCAGTATTTT.

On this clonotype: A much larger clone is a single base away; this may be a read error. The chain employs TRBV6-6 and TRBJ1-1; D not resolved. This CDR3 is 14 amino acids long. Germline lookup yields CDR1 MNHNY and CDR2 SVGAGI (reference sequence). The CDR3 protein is CDSSYSWEDTEAFF. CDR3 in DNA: TGTGACAGCAGTTACTCGTGGGAAGACACTGAAGCTTTCTTT.

In DNA form, the CDR3 reads TGTGCCAGTAGTCTAGTAGGGGGACAGCCCCCAGATACGCAGTATTTT. Amino acids: CASSLVGGQPPDTQYF. The chain combines TRBV19 with TRBJ2-3; the match to TRBD1 covers 7 bases. Germline assignment: CDR1 LNHDA and CDR2 SQIVND (reference sequence). The CDR3 is 16 residues long. J was trimmed by 4 bases and V by 5 bases; bases with no gene match: 12.

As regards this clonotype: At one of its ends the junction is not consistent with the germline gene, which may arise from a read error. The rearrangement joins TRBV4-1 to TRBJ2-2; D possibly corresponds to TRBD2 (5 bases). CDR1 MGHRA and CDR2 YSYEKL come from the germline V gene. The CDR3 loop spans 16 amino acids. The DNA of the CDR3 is TGCGCCAGCAGCCAACCCGTACTATCGAACACCGGGGAGCTGGTTTTT. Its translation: CASSQPVLSNTGELVF.

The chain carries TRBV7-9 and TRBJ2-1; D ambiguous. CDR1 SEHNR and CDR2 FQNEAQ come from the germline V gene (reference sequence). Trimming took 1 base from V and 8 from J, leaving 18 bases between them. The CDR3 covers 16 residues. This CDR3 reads CASSLVWSGAHDEQFF. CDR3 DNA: TGTGCCAGCAGCTTAGTATGGTCAGGCGCGCACGATGAGCAGTTCTTC.

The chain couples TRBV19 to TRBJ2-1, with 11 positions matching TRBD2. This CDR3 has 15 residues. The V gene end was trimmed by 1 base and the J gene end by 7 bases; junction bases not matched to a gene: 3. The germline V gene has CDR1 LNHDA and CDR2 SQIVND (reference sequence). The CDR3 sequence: CASSIVAGGRNEQFF. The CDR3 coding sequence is TGTGCCAGTAGTATAGTAGCGGGGGGGCGGAATGAGCAGTTCTTC.

Here the CDR3 DNA reads TGTGCCAGCAGACAAAGGGTATTCGGCGAGGAGCTGTTTTTT. This translates into CASRQRVFGEELFF. The rearrangement uses TRBV7-2 and TRBJ2-2; D not certain. Looked up from germline, CDR1 is SGHTA and CDR2 is FQGNSA. The CDR3 loop spans 14 amino acids. V lost 6 bases, J lost 10 bases, and 18 bases lay in between.

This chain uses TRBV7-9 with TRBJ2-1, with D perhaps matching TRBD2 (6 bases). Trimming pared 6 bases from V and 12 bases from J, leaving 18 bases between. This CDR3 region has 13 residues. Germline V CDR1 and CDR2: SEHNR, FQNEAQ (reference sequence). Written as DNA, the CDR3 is TGTGCCAGCAGTCTCGGACTACGGGGCTTGCAGTTCTTC. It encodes CASSLGLRGLQFF.

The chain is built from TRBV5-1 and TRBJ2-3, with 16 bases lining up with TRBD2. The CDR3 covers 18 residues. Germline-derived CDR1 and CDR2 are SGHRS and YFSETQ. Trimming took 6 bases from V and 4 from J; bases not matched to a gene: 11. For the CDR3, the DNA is TGCGCCAGCACGGGACTAGCGGGGGGGCCGGGGGGACCAGATACGCAGTATTTT. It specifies CASTGLAGGPGGPDTQYF.

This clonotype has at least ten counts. CDR3 in DNA: TGTGCCAGCAGTTTAGGTGACCACAGTCAGCCCCAGCATTTT. It specifies CASSLGDHSQPQHF. The chain employs TRBV12-3 or TRBV12-4 and TRBJ1-5; D unclear. V was trimmed by 1 base and J by 6 bases, leaving 10 bases between them. CDR3 size: 14 residues.

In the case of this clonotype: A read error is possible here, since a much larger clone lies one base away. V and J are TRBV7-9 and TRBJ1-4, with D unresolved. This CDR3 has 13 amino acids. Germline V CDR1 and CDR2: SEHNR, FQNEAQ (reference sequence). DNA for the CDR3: TGTGCCAGCAGCTTAATCGAGAATGAAAACCTGTTTTTT. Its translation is CASSLIENENLFF.

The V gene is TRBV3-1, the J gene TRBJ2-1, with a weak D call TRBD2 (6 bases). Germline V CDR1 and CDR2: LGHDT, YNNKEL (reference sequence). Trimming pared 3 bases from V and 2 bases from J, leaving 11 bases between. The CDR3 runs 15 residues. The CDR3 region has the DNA TGTGCCAGCAGCCACGGCGGGGATGCCTACAATGAGCAGTTCTTC. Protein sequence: CASSHGGDAYNEQFF.